The rows below give T cell receptor beta chains drawn from one sample of a study of blood T cells in healthy people across ages. TCRdb ran MiXCR on the 5' RACE reads and lists one entry per CDR3 protein. The data contain roughly 1.5 million distinct CDR3 sequences, less than 45% of them seen just once; the ten biggest clones take up just over 4%. The sample comprised blood. Receptors originate from a woman aged 18-29 years in good health. Both conserved end residues are trimmed from each CDR3. The order of the fields is CDR3 length, V gene, CDR3 protein.

13,TRBV7-2,ASSLNRGAYNEQF
11,TRBV6-5,ASTSQGNTEAF
13,TRBV20-1,SAPPGTGNTDTQY
10,TRBV6-1,AGGWGIRPQH
13,TRBV7-2,ASSLRPLAKNIQY
15,TRBV11-2,ASSLWAGPRTLTEAF
11,TRBV7-2,ASSFWGKETQY
13,TRBV20-1,STDPWRPNQETQY
14,TRBV7-9,ASPSPVDGSTDTQY
13,TRBV10-3,AISPTSGGAYEQY
12,TRBV20-1,SGSGTPRGNEQF
14,TRBV12-3/TRBV12-4,ASSQGRTSYNSPLH
14,TRBV6-5,ASSYQGQGSTDTQY
16,TRBV12-5,ASGLQSDRGHWVTEAF
11,TRBV20-1,SASRTVNQPQH
13,TRBV6-6,ASRTTAGSNYGYT
10,TRBV4-1,ASSQVGAEQY
12,TRBV5-5,ASSVRDSNNEQF
12,TRBV20-1,SARDPSEWDTQY
12,TRBV10-3,AISESGGQETQY
12,TRBV6-2/TRBV6-3,ASSYPGQAPEAF
11,TRBV24-1,ATSDRQGYEQF
10,TRBV29-1,SIQGARETQY
10,TRBV20-1,SARGVAYEQY
14,TRBV5-1,ASSLGTSSGNYGYT
9,TRBV20-1,SADRPEGAF
12,TRBV29-1,SVARGPSTDTQY
14,TRBV7-9,ASSSPGTGVHNEQY
12,TRBV6-5,ASTPDGRNNEQF
13,TRBV11-2,ASSFQVFSYNEQF
12,TRBV20-1,SAFAEPNSYEQY
14,TRBV5-8,ASSLEIGSSADTQY
16,TRBV4-1,ASSQGTGTSGPYNEQF
15,TRBV28,ASSIRGLTRSYNEQY
10,TRBV15,ATSREDNEQF
15,TRBV13,ASSPLRDRGVNTEAF
16,TRBV20-1,SARDSPGTSGGTYEQY
14,TRBV7-9,ASSFGQGLGQETQY
12,TRBV9,ASSLGRTGDTQY
11,TRBV20-1,SAERQGNRGYT
13,TRBV20-1,SAEPQLAATDTQY
16,TRBV7-2,ASSLGLAGGLWADTQY
13,TRBV7-2,ASSRTRALSDTQY
16,TRBV6-2/TRBV6-3,ASSYSSGGGMWQETQY